These 26 T cell receptor beta chains originate from one sample sequenced in a study of post-analysis software for immune sequencing data. Points from the study as a whole: Higher frequency in patients than in controls was seen for roughly five TRBV segments, with TRBV5-6, TRBV5-1 and TRBV20-1 among them.

Presence of unique molecular identifiers characterized the TCR beta cDNA libraries. A single record per CDR3 protein comes from TCRdb applying MiXCR to the PCR reads. The sample lists about 820,000 distinct CDR3 sequences, roughly 58% occurring once. These receptors lack a known antigen. Sequenced sample: blood. These receptors all stem from a girl between 10 and 17 years old with multiple sclerosis.

The CDR3: CSYKGATGTEAFF. In DNA, the CDR3 is TGCAGTTACAAGGGGGCGACTGGGACTGAAGCTTTCTTT. The chain couples TRBV20-1 to TRBJ1-1, with 7 bases fitting TRBD1. This CDR3 contains 13 residues. Per the germline V gene, CDR1 is DFQATT and CDR2 is SNEGSKA (reference sequence). V lost 8 bases, J lost 5 bases, and 11 bases stayed unmatched.

This chain links TRBV9 with TRBJ2-7; TRBD2 aligns across 13 bases. This CDR3 is 17 amino acids long. The V segment lost 3 bases and the J segment 5 bases; nucleotides outside the gene matches: 11. Germline V CDR1 and CDR2: SGDLS, YYNGEE. CDR3 protein: CASSARTSGSIPHEQYF. The DNA for the CDR3 is TGTGCCAGCAGCGCCCGGACTAGCGGGAGTATTCCCCACGAGCAGTACTTC.

Worth noting for this clonotype: Germline and junction disagree at one end, which may indicate a read error. The chain combines TRBV5-1 with TRBJ2-5, with 9 positions matching TRBD1. Per the germline V gene, CDR1 is SGHRS and CDR2 is YFSETQ. The CDR3 sequence is 15 residues long. CDR3: CASSGGTGWREAQYF. CDR3 coding DNA: TGCGCCAGCAGCGGCGGGACAGGGTGGCGAGAGGCCCAGTACTTC.

J is TRBJ1-2 and V is TRBV27, with a tentative D call TRBD1 (5 bases). The CDR3 consists of 13 residues. Germline CDR1 MNHEY, CDR2 SMNVEV (reference sequence). V was clipped by 1 base and J by 5 bases, with 8 bases between them. CDR3 sequence: CASSLLGEYGYTF. The CDR3 nucleotides are TGTGCCAGCAGTTTATTGGGGGAATATGGCTACACCTTC.

Only a few counts were recorded for this clonotype. The V call is TRBV9, the J call TRBJ2-4; the match to TRBD2 covers 9 bases. Germline-derived CDR1 and CDR2 are SGDLS and YYNGEE. This CDR3 region has 14 residues. V dropped 3 bases and J dropped 7; count of bases not matched to a gene: 5. CDR3: CASSDERGANIQYF. The CDR3 DNA reads as TGTGCCAGCAGCGATGAGCGGGGGGCGAACATTCAGTACTTC.

This clonotype was counted only a few times. V and J are TRBV12-3 or TRBV12-4 and TRBJ2-1; no definite D call. CDR3 length: 15 amino acids. V was clipped by 3 bases and J by 0 bases, with 9 bases between them. The CDR3 region is CASSFYESSYNEQFF. CDR3 bases: TGTGCCAGCAGTTTTTATGAAAGCTCCTACAATGAGCAGTTCTTC.

This chain connects TRBV12-3 or TRBV12-4 to TRBJ2-3; no clear D. Trimming took 3 bases from V and 13 from J, leaving 23 bases between them. The CDR3 consists of 15 residues. The CDR3 nucleotides read TGTGCCAGCAGTTTCGATAGCATGAGCACAGATATGGAGTATTTT. This sequence encodes CASSFDSMSTDMEYF.

This clonotype appeared a few times. V is TRBV7-3 and J is TRBJ2-1; 12 nucleotides agree with TRBD2. Germline assignment: CDR1 SGHTA and CDR2 FQGTGA. CDR3 length: 16 amino acids. V trimming: 5 bases; J trimming: 5 bases; junction bases outside the gene matches: 7. DNA for the CDR3: TGTGCCAGCAGCCAACGCGGACTAGCGGGGAACAATGAGCAGTTCTTC. Translated, it gives CASSQRGLAGNNEQFF.

This rearrangement joins TRBV6-5 to TRBJ1-1; D remains ambiguous. Trimming took off 6 bases at V and 0 bases at J, with 8 bases between the two ends. The CDR3 consists of 13 residues. The germline V gene encodes CDR1 MNHEY and CDR2 SVGAGI. CDR3 sequence (DNA): TGTGCCAGCAGGTTGGACTTGAACACTGAAGCTTTCTTT. This gives the protein CASRLDLNTEAFF.

With regard to this clonotype: One end of the junction fails to match germline, which may point to a read error. V is TRBV29-1 and J is TRBJ2-6, with TRBD1 matching 9 bases. CDR3 length: 15 amino acids. Germline CDR1 and CDR2: SQVTM and ANQGSEA. The CDR3 loop reads CSAETTGGWADVLTF. The DNA of the CDR3 is TGCAGCGCTGAGACAACAGGGGGCTGGGCCGACGTCCTGACTTTC.

The chain combines TRBV5-6 with TRBJ2-5; 8 bases map to TRBD2. This CDR3 comprises 15 residues. The trim removed 3 bases at V and 4 bases at J, leaving 8 bases unmatched. Germline CDR1 and CDR2: SGHDT and YYEEEE. CDR3 bases: TGTGCCAGCAGCTGGGGTCTCAGCGGGAGAGAGACCCAGTACTTC. Amino acid sequence: CASSWGLSGRETQYF.

J is TRBJ1-2 and V is TRBV20-1; tentative D call: TRBD1 (5 bases). With 0 bases removed from V and 0 bases from J, the gap between germline ends came to 8 bases. Per germline, CDR1 DFQATT and CDR2 SNEGSKA (reference sequence). This CDR3 spans 14 amino acids. The CDR3 reads CSARDGRANYGYTF. The DNA for the CDR3 is TGCAGTGCTAGAGATGGCAGGGCTAACTATGGCTACACCTTC.

The sample holds a few counts of this clonotype. The chain uses TRBV12-5 and TRBJ1-6; no firm D call. The CDR3 covers 15 residues. Germline V CDR1 and CDR2: LGHNT, FRNRAP. Trimming cost V 5 bases and J 8 bases, with 16 bases left between them. CDR3 DNA sequence: TGTGCTAGTGGTCCCCCCCAGCTCGACGATTCACCCCTCCACTTT. Its protein product is CASGPPQLDDSPLHF. Full variable domain (rest looked up from reference TRBV12-5 and TRBJ1-6): DARVTQTPRHKVTEMGQEVTMRCQPILGHNTVFWYRQTMMQGLELLAYFRNRAPLDDSGMPKDRFSAEMPDATLATLKIQPSEPRDSAVYFCASGPPQLDDSPLHFGNGTRLTVT.

This chain joins TRBV20-1 and TRBJ2-2; 7 bases are shared with TRBD1. CDR1 is DFQATT and CDR2 is SNEGSKA in the germline V gene (reference sequence). Trimming cost V 3 bases and J 4 bases; bases outside gene matches: 5. This CDR3 comprises 14 residues. CDR3 residues: CSARGDSGTGELFF. CDR3 nucleotide sequence: TGCAGTGCTAGGGGGGACAGCGGCACCGGGGAGCTGTTTTTT.

The CDR3 protein is CASRMGLAGTTDTQYF. For the CDR3, the DNA is TGTGCCAGTAGAATGGGACTAGCGGGAACCACAGATACGCAGTATTTT. The chain links TRBV19 to TRBJ2-3; 13 bases are shared with TRBD2. Germline-derived CDR1 and CDR2 are LNHDA and SQIVND (reference sequence). The V gene end was trimmed by 6 bases and the J gene end by 2 bases; junction bases not matched to a gene: 5. This CDR3 is built from 16 residues.

In its sample, this clonotype was seen a few times. The V and J genes are TRBV5-1 and TRBJ1-2; 7 bases agree with TRBD1. The CDR3 runs to 13 residues. J gave up 6 bases and V 7 bases, and 9 bases lay outside the gene matches. Germline assignment: CDR1 SGHRS and CDR2 YFSETQ. The CDR3 loop is CASGSGTANGYTF. The CDR3 coding sequence is TGCGCCAGCGGATCCGGGACAGCAAATGGCTACACCTTC.

The chain employs TRBV9 and TRBJ2-7; 11 bases agree with TRBD2. V dropped 2 bases and J dropped 3; count of bases not matched to a gene: 1. The length of the CDR3 is 14 residues. CDR1 is SGDLS, CDR2 YYNGEE, per germline. The CDR3 loop is CASSVTSGGYEQYF. Written as DNA, the CDR3 is TGTGCCAGCAGCGTCACTAGCGGGGGCTACGAGCAGTACTTC.

This rearrangement joins TRBV7-9 to TRBJ1-2; D unclear. CDR3 size: 13 residues. The germline V gene encodes CDR1 SEHNR and CDR2 FQNEAQ (reference sequence). The ends were cut back, 5 bases at V and 8 bases at J, with 15 bases in the middle. The CDR3 bases are TGTGCCAGCAGCCAGGCGGGCCCGTGGGGCTACACCTTC. The encoded protein is CASSQAGPWGYTF.

This sequence joins TRBV6-1 and TRBJ2-1, with D hard to call. Germline loops: CDR1 MNHNS, CDR2 SASEGT. The CDR3 loop spans 16 amino acids. V was cut by 0 bases and J by 5 bases, with 14 bases left in between. The CDR3 DNA reads TGTGCCAGCAGTGAAGCGCACGGGCGCGTGCACAATGAGCAGTTCTTC. Protein product: CASSEAHGRVHNEQFF.

The rearrangement links TRBV29-1 to TRBJ2-6, with TRBD1 matching 7 bases. Germline V lookup: CDR1 SQVTM, CDR2 ANQGSEA. V gave up 3 bases and J gave up 1 base; unmatched junction bases: 6. This CDR3 comprises 16 residues. CDR3 sequence reads: CSVDATGSSGANVLTF. The CDR3 nucleotides read TGCAGCGTTGATGCGACAGGGAGTTCTGGGGCCAACGTCCTGACTTTC.

This chain joins TRBV12-3 or TRBV12-4 and TRBJ2-3; 15 nucleotides align to TRBD2. V was pared by 5 bases and J by 6 bases, with 3 bases of the junction left unmatched. This CDR3 is 15 amino acids long. CDR3 amino acids: CASSRGLAGGDTQYF. As DNA, the CDR3 is TGTGCCAGCAGTCGCGGACTAGCGGGGGGGGATACGCAGTATTTT.

The V call is TRBV7-2, the J call TRBJ1-2; 10 bases align to TRBD1. The CDR3 spans 15 residues. In germline, CDR1 is SGHTA, CDR2 FQGNSA. V lost 8 bases to trimming and J lost 0 bases; unmatched junction nucleotides: 6. CDR3 sequence (DNA): TGTGCCAGCGGGAACGGACAGGGGGCTAACTATGGCTACACCTTC. Translation gives CASGNGQGANYGYTF. Supplemented by reference TRBV7-2 and TRBJ1-2, the full variable domain reads GAGVSQSPSNKVTEKGKDVELRCDPISGHTALYWYRQSLGQGLEFLIYFQGNSAPDKSGLPSDRFSAERTGGSVSTLTIQRTQQEDSAVYLCASGNGQGANYGYTFGSGTRLTVV.

The chain has TRBV20-1 and TRBJ2-7, with a tentative D call TRBD1 (6 bases). Germline V gene lookup returns CDR1 DFQATT and CDR2 SNEGSKA (reference sequence). The CDR3 spans 15 residues. V was shortened by 5 bases and J by 2 bases, with 19 bases between the two germline ends. This CDR3 is CSAYRKGVDPYEQYF. Here the CDR3 DNA reads TGCAGTGCTTACAGGAAGGGGGTGGACCCCTACGAGCAGTACTTC.

CDR3 nucleotides: TGTGCCAGCAGCCAAGAGCTCGGCCACACAGATACGCAGTATTTT. Translating it yields CASSQELGHTDTQYF. The chain links TRBV14 to TRBJ2-3; the D is unclear. The V end was cut by 0 bases, the J end by 2 bases, with 9 bases between. Germline CDR1 reads SGHDN; CDR2 reads FVKESK. This CDR3 has 15 residues.

This clonotype was recorded only once. No conserved phenylalanine or tryptophan is present at the end of the CDR3, so a read error is the likely explanation. CDR3 sequence: CAWSDRDWVYGYTI. In DNA form, the CDR3 reads TGTGCCTGGAGTGACCGGGACTGGGTCTATGGCTACACCATC. The chain is built from TRBV30 and TRBJ1-2; tentative D call: TRBD1 (5 bases). CDR3 size: 14 residues. Deletions cut 1 base from V and 4 bases from J, with 13 bases between. Germline-derived CDR1 and CDR2 are GTSNPN and SVGIG (reference sequence).

This chain connects TRBV20-1 to TRBJ2-1, with 10 bases identical to TRBD2. Germline V gene sequence: CDR1 DFQATT, CDR2 SNEGSKA (reference sequence). J gave up 4 bases and V 6 bases, and 12 bases lay outside the gene matches. This CDR3 contains 16 residues. The CDR3 here is CSAHIGDSGGYNEQFF. The DNA for the CDR3 is TGCAGTGCCCATATAGGGGATAGCGGGGGGTACAATGAGCAGTTCTTC.